Reported below is one T cell receptor beta chain. Which antigen it targets is not known. Per-nucleotide qualities are absent, and no much larger clonotype sits a single base away. The CDR3 starts with the cysteine, ends with the phenylalanine, and has 14 residues. Kept here is only the CDR3 DNA, which spans 42 bases and is read in frame from base 1. The germline V gene encodes CDR1 SGHRS and CDR2 YFSETQ. V ends up 7 bases short and J 6 bases short, with an unmatched junction base count of 10. Using the deep immunoSEQ assay, TCR CDR3 regions were amplified from genomic DNA by multiplex PCR. Extracted genomic DNA from each cell subset was distributed evenly across all wells of several immunoSEQ 96-well plates, and each plate was treated as a replicate. For sorted subsets, each replicate PCR was loaded with roughly 0.2 ug genomic DNA, equivalent to roughly 30,000 T cell genomes. Purified libraries were quantified with a Qubit 3.0 fluorometer, sized on a Bioanalyzer 2100, and re-quantified with the KAPA Library Quantification kit. Every immunoSEQ 96-well plate was sequenced on a separate single-read 150-cycle Illumina NextSeq 550 flow cell. In the paper's pipeline: The immunoSEQ output contained only junctional sequences without quality scores, so filtering could not match that applied to full-length reads. To assign V/J genes and CDR3, sequences were annotated using PyIR, a Python wrapper for IgBLAST v1.9, with IMGT germline references. Reads were removed for weak V/J assignments (E-value above 1e-6), missing CDR3, stop codons, out-of-frame junctions, or ambiguous translated residues. V3J clonotypes were defined by identical inferred V gene, J gene, and CDR3 amino acid sequence. Percentage overlap between repertoires was calculated by dividing the number of shared unique clonotypes by the size of the smaller repertoire. RTK rarefaction, the Chao1 estimator, and Recon v2.1 estimates of unobserved clonotypes were used to assess repertoire richness. For all TCRbeta clonotypes obtained by the gDNA method from several donors, generation probabilities were computed with OLGA. TCRdb's version of the immuneACCESS table is confined to in-frame rearrangements and falls short of the full clone set. An unresolved V gene accounts for under half of the shortfall where checked; the remainder is of unknown origin. The DNA was the basis for D and trimming; V, J and clone size are from that table. The sample yields 2 million to 3 million clones; approximately 90% were counted once. Around 0.15% of the sample comes from the top ten.

The data stem from a study of shared clonotypes between healthy human individuals (dated by TCRdb to between 2020 and 2021). For the wider study: A few men and a couple of women, aged 18 to 49 years, made up the cohort. Per donor, three plates each were used for CD4 naive and CD4 memory, two for CD8 naive, and one for CD8 memory. Blood TCR repertoires of roughly 5 healthy adults were deeply sequenced to estimate repertoire size and the extent of clonotype sharing between individuals. Different laboratories and diverse techniques were used to prepare libraries and sequence TCR repertoires, to increase sequencing depth and limit assay-specific biases. Each donor's leukapheresis produced roughly between about 0.8 and 8.9 billion PBMCs. Beyond this particular receptor, the publication reports: Because the study included a small number of donors, the genetic and exposure-history diversity represented was limited. Compared with non-shared clonotypes, clonotypes shared by all four sorted-subset donors had higher generation probabilities. Even with the large sequencing depth, rarefaction of the sorted-subset datasets indicated that sequencing was incomplete. Sampling was restricted to blood, and TCR repertoires in tissue are likely to differ from TCR repertoires in blood. Across a handful of donors, about 4.5% of naive CD4, 3.5% of naive CD8, 2.3% of memory CD4, and over 0.35% of memory CD8 clonotypes were shared. Pairwise subsampling indicated that sequencing depth was expected to affect the degree of clonotype sharing among donors. Naive subsets generally had larger estimated clonotype richness than memory subsets did.

Healthy HIV-negative adults with no recently reported acute infections or vaccinations were included as donors. Only Caucasian adults living in Nashville, Tennessee, USA were represented among the donors. Magnetic negative selection was used to enrich CD4+ T cells, after which naive cells were positively selected on CD45RA and the negative fraction became the memory subset. Blood was obtained by leukapheresis, after which PBMCs were separated by Ficoll-Histopaque density gradient centrifugation and cryopreserved in liquid nitrogen vapor phase. Analytical flow cytometry was used to check the purity and quantity of each magnetically sorted T cell population. Genomic DNA was isolated from every sorted fraction and measured by UV absorbance on a Nanodrop 2000c.

Material: naive CD4+ T cells sorted from blood. The cell subset or site label corresponds to: CD45RA+ positively selected. The V and J segments used are TRBV5-1 and TRBJ2-7; 10 of the junction bases match TRBD1. This receptor was obtained from a man in his late teens or twenties in good health. In nucleotide form, the sequence is TGCGCCAGCGGAAGGGACAGGGGAAGTTTCGAGCAGTACTTC. It encodes CASGRDRGSFEQYF.